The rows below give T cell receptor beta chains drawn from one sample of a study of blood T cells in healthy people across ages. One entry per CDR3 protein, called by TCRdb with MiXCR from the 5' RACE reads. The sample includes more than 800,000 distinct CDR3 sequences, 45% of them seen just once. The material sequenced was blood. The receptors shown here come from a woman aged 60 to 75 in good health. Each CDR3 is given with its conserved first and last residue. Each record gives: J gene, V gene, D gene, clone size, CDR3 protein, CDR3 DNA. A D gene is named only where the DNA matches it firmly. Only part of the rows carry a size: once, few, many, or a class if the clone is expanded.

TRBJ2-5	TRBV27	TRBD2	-	CASSGSGRSQETQYF	TGTGCCAGCAGTGGTAGCGGGAGATCCCAAGAGACCCAGTACTTC
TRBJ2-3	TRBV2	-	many	CASKELGTDTQYF	TGTGCCAGCAAAGAGCTCGGCACAGATACGCAGTATTTT
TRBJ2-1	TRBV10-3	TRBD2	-	CAISASGGRGGNEQFF	TGTGCCATCAGTGCTTCTGGCGGGAGAGGTGGGAATGAGCAGTTCTTC
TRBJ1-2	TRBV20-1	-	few	CSARETGQIYTF	TGCAGTGCTAGAGAAACCGGACAGATCTACACCTTC
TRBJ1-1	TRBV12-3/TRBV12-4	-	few	CASSPATDTEAFF	TGTGCCAGCAGCCCCGCGACAGACACTGAAGCTTTCTTT
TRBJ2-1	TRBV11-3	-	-	CASSHNSNEQFF	TGTGCCAGCAGCCATAACTCCAATGAGCAGTTCTTC
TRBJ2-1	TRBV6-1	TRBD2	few	CAITGSRPGLAGANEQFF	TGTGCCATCACCGGAAGTCGGCCGGGACTAGCGGGAGCAAATGAGCAGTTCTTC
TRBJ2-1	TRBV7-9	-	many	CASSLGRAGEQFF	TGTGCCAGCAGCTTGGGTCGGGCAGGTGAGCAGTTCTTC
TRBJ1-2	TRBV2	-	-	CASIGKAYGYTF	TGTGCCAGCATAGGAAAGGCCTATGGCTACACCTTC
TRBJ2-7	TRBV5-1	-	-	CASSAGPGIPSSYEQYF	TGCGCCAGCAGCGCAGGCCCGGGGATCCCTAGCTCCTACGAGCAGTACTTC
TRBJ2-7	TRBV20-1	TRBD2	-	CSAITTSGRFYEQYF	TGCAGTGCCATTACGACTAGCGGGAGGTTCTACGAGCAGTACTTC
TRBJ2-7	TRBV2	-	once	CASSGRLDEQYF	TGTGCCAGCAGTGGGAGGCTGGACGAGCAGTACTTC
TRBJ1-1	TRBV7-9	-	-	CASSLNDRGIAEAFF	TGTGCCAGCAGCCTCAACGATCGGGGTATCGCTGAAGCTTTCTTT
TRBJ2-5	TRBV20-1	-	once	CSARDPFFDIQQPYTRGETQYF	TGCAGTGCTAGAGATCCCTTTTTCGACATCCAACAACCCTACACAAGGGGAGAGACCCAGTACTTC
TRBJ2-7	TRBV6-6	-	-	CASKGAGYEQYF	TGTGCCAGCAAAGGGGCAGGCTACGAGCAGTACTTC
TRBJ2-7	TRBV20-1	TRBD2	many	CSATSGRARGYEQYF	TGCAGTGCTACCAGCGGGAGGGCCAGGGGGTACGAGCAGTACTTC
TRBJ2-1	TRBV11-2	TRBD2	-	CASSYRGGSGSSYNEQFF	TGTGCCAGCAGCTACCGGGGGGGTAGCGGAAGCTCCTACAATGAGCAGTTCTTC
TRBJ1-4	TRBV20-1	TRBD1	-	CSATGGVNEKLFF	TGCAGTGCTACAGGGGGGGTGAATGAAAAACTGTTTTTT
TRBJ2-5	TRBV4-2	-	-	CASSQDPHSEGYQETQYF	TGTGCCAGCAGCCAAGATCCCCATAGCGAGGGGTACCAAGAGACCCAGTACTTC
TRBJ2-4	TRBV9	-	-	CASSPAGLDIQYF	TGTGCCAGCAGCCCTGCGGGGTTAGACATTCAGTACTTC
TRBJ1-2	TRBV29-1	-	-	CSTIRAVGLRAGYGYTF	TGCAGCACCATCCGCGCGGTGGGTCTCCGGGCAGGGTATGGCTACACCTTC
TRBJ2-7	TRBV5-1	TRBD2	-	CVSSLSGSGDEQYF	TGCGTCAGCAGCTTAAGCGGGAGTGGCGACGAGCAGTACTTC
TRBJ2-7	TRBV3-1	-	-	CASSPMTNATSYEQYF	TGTGCCAGCAGCCCCATGACTAACGCAACCTCCTACGAGCAGTACTTC
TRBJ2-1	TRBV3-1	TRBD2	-	CASSRRLAGGLRNEQFF	TGTGCCAGCAGCCGTAGACTAGCGGGAGGGCTTCGCAATGAGCAGTTCTTC
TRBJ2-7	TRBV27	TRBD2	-	CASSLSRTSGNYEQYF	TGTGCCAGCAGTTTATCGAGGACTAGCGGGAACTACGAGCAGTACTTC
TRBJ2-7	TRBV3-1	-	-	CASSQVALISYNEQYF	TGTGCCAGCAGCCAAGTTGCTCTCATCTCCTACAATGAGCAGTACTTC
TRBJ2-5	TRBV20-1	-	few	CSARDRDRGFQETQYF	TGCAGTGCTAGAGATCGGGATAGGGGGTTCCAAGAGACCCAGTACTTC
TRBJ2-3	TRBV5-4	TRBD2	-	CASSLVPSGRSTDTQYF	TGTGCCAGCAGCTTGGTGCCTAGCGGGAGGAGCACAGATACGCAGTATTTT
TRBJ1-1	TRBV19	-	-	CASSRGRRMNTEAFF	TGTGCCAGTAGTAGGGGCCGGAGAATGAACACTGAAGCTTTCTTT
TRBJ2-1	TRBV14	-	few	CASSQDSRTHPNNEQFF	TGTGCCAGCAGCCAAGATTCGAGGACTCACCCGAACAATGAGCAGTTCTTC
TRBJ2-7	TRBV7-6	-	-	CASSTSPQGYEQYF	TGTGCCAGCAGCACTAGCCCACAGGGATACGAGCAGTACTTC
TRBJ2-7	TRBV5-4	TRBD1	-	CASSLDRGLSEQYF	TGTGCCAGCAGTTTGGACAGGGGGCTCTCCGAGCAGTACTTC
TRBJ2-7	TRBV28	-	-	CASGIYEQYF	TGTGCCAGCGGGATCTACGAGCAGTACTTC
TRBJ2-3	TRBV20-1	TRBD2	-	CSARLAATDTQYF	TGCAGTGCCAGACTAGCGGCCACAGATACGCAGTATTTT
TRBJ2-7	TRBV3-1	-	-	CASSQVGSYNEQYF	TGTGCCAGCAGCCAAGTCGGGTCCTACAATGAGCAGTACTTC
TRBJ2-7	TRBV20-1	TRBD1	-	CSAPGQGGDEQYF	TGCAGTGCACCGGGACAGGGAGGGGACGAGCAGTACTTC
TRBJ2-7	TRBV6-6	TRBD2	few	CASSLGLAGVIYEQYF	TGTGCCAGCAGCCTTGGACTAGCGGGAGTTATATACGAGCAGTACTTC
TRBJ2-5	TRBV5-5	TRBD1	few	CASSLQGAKGYNEQYF	TGTGCCAGCAGCTTGCAGGGGGCGAAAGGTTACAATGAGCAGTACTTC
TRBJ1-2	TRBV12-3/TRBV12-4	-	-	CASSGQLANYGYTF	TGTGCCAGCAGTGGACAGTTAGCTAACTATGGCTACACCTTC
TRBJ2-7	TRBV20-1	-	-	CSARAEEGRSPYEQYF	TGCAGTGCTAGAGCCGAAGAAGGCAGGAGCCCATACGAGCAGTACTTC
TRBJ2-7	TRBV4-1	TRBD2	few	CASSGAGLPRVGGTYNEQYF	TGCGCCAGCAGCGGAGCCGGACTCCCGAGGGTCGGGGGGACCTACAATGAGCAGTACTTC
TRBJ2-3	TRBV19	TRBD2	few	CASSIIAGAGTQYF	TGTGCCAGTAGTATAATAGCGGGAGCGGGTACGCAGTATTTT
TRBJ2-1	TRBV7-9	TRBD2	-	CAGSLAGQATEQFF	TGTGCCGGCAGCTTAGCGGGTCAGGCTACTGAGCAGTTCTTC
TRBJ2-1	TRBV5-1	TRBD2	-	CASSFTSAGSYNEQFF	TGTGCCAGCAGCTTCACTAGCGCGGGGTCCTACAATGAGCAGTTCTTC
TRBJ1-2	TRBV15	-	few	CATSRERGGYGYTF	TGTGCCACCAGCAGAGAAAGGGGCGGCTATGGCTACACCTTC
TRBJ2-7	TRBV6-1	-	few	CASSEVGSSSYEQYF	TGTGCCAGCAGTGAAGTAGGTAGTAGCTCCTACGAGCAGTACTTC
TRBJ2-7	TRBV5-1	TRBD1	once	CASSLTTGLSEQYF	TGCGCCAGCAGCTTGACGACAGGGCTAAGCGAGCAGTACTTC
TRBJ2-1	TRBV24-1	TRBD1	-	CATSDSGTVSSYNEQFF	TGTGCCACCAGTGATTCCGGGACAGTTAGCTCCTACAATGAGCAGTTCTTC
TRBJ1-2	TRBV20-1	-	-	CSARADNYGYTF	TGCAGTGCACGGGCCGACAACTATGGCTACACCTTC
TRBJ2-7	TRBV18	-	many	CASSPRPDSYEQYF	TGTGCCAGCTCACCACGGCCAGACTCCTACGAGCAGTACTTC
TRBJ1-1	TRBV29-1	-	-	CSVEVGVNTEAFF	TGCAGTGTTGAAGTAGGGGTGAACACTGAAGCTTTCTTT
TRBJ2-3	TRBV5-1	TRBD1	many	CASSPGQATDTQYF	TGCGCCAGCAGCCCGGGACAGGCGACAGATACGCAGTATTTT
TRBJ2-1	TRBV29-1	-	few	CSVEDQGGGPTNEQFF	TGCAGCGTTGAAGATCAGGGAGGCGGCCCCACAAATGAGCAGTTCTTC
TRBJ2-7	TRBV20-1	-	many	CSARDQARVYEQYF	TGCAGTGCTAGAGATCAGGCCAGGGTCTACGAGCAGTACTTC
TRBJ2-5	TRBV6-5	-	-	CASSYSVEAETQYF	TGTGCCAGCAGTTACTCAGTGGAGGCGGAGACCCAGTACTTC
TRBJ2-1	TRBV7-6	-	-	CASYPGLRPYNGQFF	TGTGCCAGTTACCCGGGACTGCGACCCTACAATGGGCAGTTCTTC
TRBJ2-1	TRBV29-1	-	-	CSVARRYQGQFF	TGCAGCGTCGCCCGCAGGTATCAGGGGCAGTTCTTC